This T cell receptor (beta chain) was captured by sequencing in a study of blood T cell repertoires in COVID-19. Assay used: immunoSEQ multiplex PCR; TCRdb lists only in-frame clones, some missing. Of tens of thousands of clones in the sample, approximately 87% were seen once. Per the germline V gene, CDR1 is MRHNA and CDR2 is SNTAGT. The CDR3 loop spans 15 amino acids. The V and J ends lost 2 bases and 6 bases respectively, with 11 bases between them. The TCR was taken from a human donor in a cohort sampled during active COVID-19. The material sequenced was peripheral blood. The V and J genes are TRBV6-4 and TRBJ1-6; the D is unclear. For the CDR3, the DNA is TGTGCCAGCAGTGACACGAGTGCCGGTAATTCACCCCTCCACTTT. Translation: CASSDTSAGNSPLHF.